These 9 T cell receptor beta chains originate from one sample sequenced in a study of shared clonotypes between healthy human individuals. Method: immunoSEQ multiplex PCR; TCRdb's copy keeps in-frame clones and lacks some. The table lists 1 million to 1.3 million clones, around three quarters of them singletons. The sample taken for sequencing was memory CD4+ T cells from PBMCs. Noted subset: CD45RA-negative fraction. The receptors were sampled from a man aged 18 to 30 in good health. Some clones in this sample may be carry-over from other donors' samples.

The V call is TRBV2, the J call TRBJ2-3, with D possibly matching TRBD2 (6 bases). CDR3 length: 16 residues. Germline CDR1 and CDR2: SNHLY and FYNNEI. V gave up 7 bases and J gave up 0 bases, with 17 bases separating them. CDR3 DNA: TGTGCCAGCATATTTAGCGGTAACCCTAGCACAGATACGCAGTATTTT. Protein: CASIFSGNPSTDTQYF. The full variable domain, in which reference TRBV2 and TRBJ2-3 provide the parts outside the CDR3, is EPEVTQTPSHQVTQMGQEVILRCVPISNHLYFYWYRQILGQKVEFLVSFYNNEISEKSEIFDDQFSVERPDGSNFTLKIRSTKLEDSAMYFCASIFSGNPSTDTQYFGPGTRLTVL.

This chain connects TRBV27 to TRBJ1-2, with D unresolved. CDR1 and CDR2 (germline): MNHEY, SMNVEV (reference sequence). Trimming stripped 3 bases from V and 0 bases from J, with 23 bases between. This CDR3 spans 19 amino acids. This CDR3 reads CASSFTQQSLYFPNYGYTF. CDR3 sequence (DNA): TGTGCCAGCAGTTTCACCCAGCAGTCACTTTATTTTCCTAACTATGGCTACACCTTC.

As to this clone: A far more abundant clone sits one base away, making this likely a read error. Lacking the conserved final phenylalanine or tryptophan, this CDR3 likely reflects a read error. The J gene is TRBJ1-2, the V gene TRBV7-3; tentatively, D is TRBD1 (6 bases). The CDR3 covers 15 residues. Trimming took off 5 bases at V and 4 bases at J, with 17 bases between the two ends. Germline loops: CDR1 SGHTA, CDR2 FQGTGA. CDR3 DNA: TGTGCCAGCAGCCAAACCGGACAGAGCCTCTATGGCTACACCCTC. This sequence encodes CASSQTGQSLYGYTL.

This chain connects TRBV28 to TRBJ2-1, with 11 bases fitting TRBD2. The V segment lost 4 bases and the J segment 0 bases; nucleotides outside the gene matches: 11. This CDR3 spans 19 amino acids. CDR1 and CDR2 (germline): MDHEN, SYDVKM. The CDR3 loop is CASSSPGLAVRGSYNEQFF. The CDR3 region has the DNA TGTGCCAGCAGTTCCCCGGGACTAGCGGTTAGAGGCTCCTACAATGAGCAGTTCTTC.

Worth noting for this clone: Germline is not matched at one junction end, which may reflect a read error. The same CDR3 arises from other DNA sequences in this sample as well. The chain employs TRBV30 and TRBJ1-4; no reliable D call. The CDR3 runs 12 residues. From germline, CDR1 is GTSNPN and CDR2 SVGIG (reference sequence). CDR3 residues: CAWSVMDEKLFF. In DNA, the CDR3 is TGTGCCTGGAGTGTAATGGATGAAAAGCTGTTTTTT. The whole variable domain, remainder taken from reference TRBV30 and TRBJ1-4, is SQTIHQWPATLVQPVGSPLSLECTVEGTSNPNLYWYRQAAGRGLQLLFYSVGIGQISSEVPQNLSASRPQDRQFILSSKKLLLSDSGFYLCAWSVMDEKLFFGSGTQLSVL.

The chain recombines TRBV27 with TRBJ2-3; 10 nucleotides align to TRBD1. The V segment lost 7 bases and the J segment 0 bases; nucleotides outside the gene matches: 7. Per germline, CDR1 MNHEY and CDR2 SMNVEV (reference sequence). The CDR3 runs to 16 residues. The CDR3 protein is CASMRDRGSSTDTQYF. CDR3 coding DNA: TGTGCCAGCATGAGGGACAGGGGATCTAGCACAGATACGCAGTATTTT.

This clone showed up just a few times. V gene TRBV10-3 combines with J gene TRBJ1-2; 10 bases are shared with TRBD1. Germline trimming cut 8 bases from V and 8 bases from J; bases unmatched to any gene: 5. Germline V gene lookup returns CDR1 ENHRY and CDR2 SYGVKD. The CDR3 has 12 residues. This CDR3 is CAIGTGARGYTF. CDR3 in DNA: TGTGCCATCGGGACAGGGGCCAGGGGCTACACCTTC.

The chain combines TRBV5-1 with TRBJ1-1; D gene unclear. The CDR3 is 14 amino acids. Germline CDR1 and CDR2: SGHRS and YFSETQ. The V and J ends lost 0 bases and 4 bases respectively, with 10 bases between them. CDR3 sequence reads: CASSLGLGSTEAFF. As DNA, the CDR3 is TGCGCCAGCAGCTTGGGATTAGGAAGCACTGAAGCTTTCTTT.

The V call is TRBV10-3, the J call TRBJ2-3; D unresolved. Germline V gene sequence: CDR1 ENHRY, CDR2 SYGVKD. Between the trimmed V and J ends, which lost 4 bases and 0 bases, there was a span of 5 bases. This CDR3 is 13 amino acids long. The DNA for the CDR3 is TGTGCCATCAGTGGGTCCAGCACAGATACGCAGTATTTT. This translates into CAISGSSTDTQYF.